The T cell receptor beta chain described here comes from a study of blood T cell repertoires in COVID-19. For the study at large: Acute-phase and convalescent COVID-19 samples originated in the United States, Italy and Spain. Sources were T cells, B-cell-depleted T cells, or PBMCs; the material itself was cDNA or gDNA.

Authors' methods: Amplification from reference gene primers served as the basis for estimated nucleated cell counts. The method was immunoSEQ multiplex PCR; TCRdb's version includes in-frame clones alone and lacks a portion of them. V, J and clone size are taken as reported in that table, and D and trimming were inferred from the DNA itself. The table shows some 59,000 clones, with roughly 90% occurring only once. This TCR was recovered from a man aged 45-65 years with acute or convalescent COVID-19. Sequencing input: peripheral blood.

As DNA, the CDR3 is TGTGCCAGCGCCGAGACTAGCGTTGAGACCCAGTACTTC. Translation gives CASAETSVETQYF. The V call is TRBV19, the J call TRBJ2-5, with 8 positions matching TRBD2. Trimming removed 9 bases from V and 5 bases from J; junction bases left unmatched: 8. The CDR3 is made up of 13 amino acids. Germline V gives CDR1 LNHDA, CDR2 SQIVND (reference sequence).